A selection of T cell receptor beta chains follows, all from one sample in a study of cytomegalovirus exposure and HLA in healthy donors. Profiled with immunoSEQ multiplex PCR; TCRdb holds only in-frame clones, not every one. Of fewer than 180,000 clones in the sample, approximately 79% were seen once. The sample was PBMCs. These receptor sequences come from a man aged 45-60 years in good health and CMV-seropositive. Each CDR3 is given with its conserved first and last residue. A D gene is named only where the DNA matches it firmly. Clone size appears in some rows only: once, few, many, or a class for an expanded clone.

TRBJ2-3	few	TRBD1	TRBV6-5	TGTGCCAGCAGAGTACAAACAGGGGCAGATACGCAGTATTTT	CASRVQTGADTQYF
TRBJ2-7	-	TRBD2	TRBV28	TGTGCCAGCAGTTTATCCCCGGGACTAGCGGGAATTTACGAGCAGTACTTC	CASSLSPGLAGIYEQYF
TRBJ1-3	-	-	TRBV7-6	TGTGCCAGCAGCTTTGGGGAAGGGGTAGGAAACACCATATATTTT	CASSFGEGVGNTIYF
TRBJ2-1	-	TRBD2	TRBV6-1	TGTGCCAGCAGTGAAGGGGGGGGGACTTACAATGAGCAGTTCTTC	CASSEGGGTYNEQFF
TRBJ1-1	-	-	TRBV13	TGTGCCAGCAGCTTCTCCCTAACAGGGTGGAGTGAAGCTTTCTTT	CASSFSLTGWSEAFF
TRBJ2-5	-	-	TRBV28	TGTGCCAGCACCTGGACTGGACTTAGGCCCCAGTACTTC	CASTWTGLRPQYF
TRBJ2-6	-	-	TRBV5-6	TGTGCCAGCAGGCTAAGCTCTGGGGCCAACGTCCTGACTTTC	CASRLSSGANVLTF
TRBJ1-5	once	TRBD1	TRBV7-2	TGTGCCAGCAGCGCTGGGACAGGGGGCGCGAGTAGGGGCAATCAGCCCCAGCATTTT	CASSAGTGGASRGNQPQHF
TRBJ1-4	few	TRBD1	TRBV4-1	TGCGCCAGCAGCCCCAACAGGGGGGCTAATGAAAAACTGTTTTTT	CASSPNRGANEKLFF
TRBJ2-7	-	TRBD1	TRBV15	TGTGCCACCAGCAGAGACCGAGGGACAGGGACCTACGAGCAGTACTTC	CATSRDRGTGTYEQYF